The rows below give T cell receptor beta chains drawn from one sample of a study of blood T cell dynamics during melanoma immunotherapy. Measured with immunoSEQ multiplex PCR; TCRdb has only the in-frame clones, and not every one. The sample shows roughly 10,000 clones, 75% to 90% of them seen only once. The source was blood, collected from a patient treated with checkpoint blockade. All receptors come from a human donor with melanoma. Each CDR3 is given with its conserved first and last residue. A D gene is named only where the DNA matches it firmly. Where a row states a size, it is once, few, many or the class of an expanded clone; other rows omit it.

-	TRBV2	-	TRBJ2-3	TGTGCCAGCAACGGGGTTAGGACCACAGATACGCAGTATTTT	CASNGVRTTDTQYF
-	TRBV7-8	-	TRBJ1-2	TGTGCCAGCAGCTTCCTTTACCAGCCCTATGGCTACACCTTC	CASSFLYQPYGYTF
-	TRBV28	-	TRBJ1-5	TGTGCCAGCAGTCCCGAGGGGGGGGCACGTCAGCCCCAGCATTTT	CASSPEGGARQPQHF
-	TRBV2	TRBD1	TRBJ1-2	TGTGCCAGCAGTGGCGGACAGGGGTGGGATGGCTACACCTTC	CASSGGQGWDGYTF
-	TRBV4-1	TRBD1	TRBJ1-5	TGCGCCAGCAGCCAAGCGACAGGGTCGGGTTCTCAGCCCCAGCATTTT	CASSQATGSGSQPQHF
-	TRBV5-5	TRBD2	TRBJ2-2	TGTGCCAGCAGCGGGGGAGTAGCGGGAGTTAGCGGGGAGCTGTTTTTT	CASSGGVAGVSGELFF
few	TRBV2	TRBD1	TRBJ1-5	TGTGCCAGCAGTAGGGACAGGGCGAGCAATCAGCCCCAGCATTTT	CASSRDRASNQPQHF
-	TRBV7-9	-	TRBJ2-7	TGTGCCAGCTCCCAGGGACCCGAGCAGTACTTC	CASSQGPEQYF
-	TRBV18	-	TRBJ1-2	TGTGCCAGCTCATCCTCGTTTCTGGGTTCCTATGGCTACACCTTC	CASSSSFLGSYGYTF
-	TRBV9	TRBD1	TRBJ1-1	TGTGCCAGCAGCACAGGGACAGGCACTGAAGCTTTCTTT	CASSTGTGTEAFF
-	TRBV6-5	-	TRBJ1-4	TGTGCCAGCAGTCTGGCTAGAACTAATGAAAAACTGTTTTTT	CASSLARTNEKLFF
-	TRBV5-1	-	TRBJ2-6	TGCGCCAGCAGCCCCTCCGCGTCGGTCGGGGCCAACGTCCTGACTTTC	CASSPSASVGANVLTF
-	TRBV7-3	TRBD2	TRBJ2-1	TGTGCCAGCAGCTTAACTGGCGGGAGCTCCTACAATGAGCAGTTCTTC	CASSLTGGSSYNEQFF
-	TRBV28	-	TRBJ2-5	TGTGCCAGCAGTTTATTGATGGGGGAGACCCAGTACTTC	CASSLLMGETQYF